Given below is one T cell receptor (beta chain) in context. Its antigen is undetermined. The data stem from a study of blood T cells in healthy people across ages. Study conclusions and caveats: It was not known whether donors were CMV positive (a possible confounder of expanded clonotype changes).

The CDR3 spans 12 residues. Germline V gene data show CDR1 as DFQATT and CDR2 as SNEGSKA (reference sequence). With 3 bases removed from V and 2 bases from J, the gap between germline ends came to 7 bases. It was with a sample-barcoded 5' primer and a J-beta primer mix that a second PCR of about 7 to 12 cycles was run. Each CDR3 protein is one row after TCRdb ran MiXCR on the 5' RACE reads. The repertoire holds approximately 900,000 distinct CDR3 sequences, about 44% seen once, with around 15% in the top ten. This chain connects TRBV20-1 to TRBJ2-5; unclear D gene. This receptor was obtained from a man under 40 in good health. The sample taken for sequencing was blood. CDR3: CSASPRQETQYF. The CDR3 coding sequence is TGCAGTGCTAGCCCGCGTCAAGAGACCCAGTACTTC.